This entry is about one T cell receptor beta chain. As handled by the study authors: Nucleated cell counts were estimated from reference gene primer amplification. Libraries were prepared by immunoSEQ multiplex PCR; TCRdb keeps only in-frame clonotypes and omits some of them. The V and J calls and clone size come from that table; D and trimming were worked out from the DNA. The data contain roughly 150,000 clones, 80% to 85% of them singletons. The data were taken from a study of blood T cell repertoires in COVID-19. Study overall: Material from acute and convalescent COVID-19 was sourced from the United States, Italy and Spain. PBMCs, B-cell-depleted T cells, or T cells provided the cDNA or gDNA that made up the material.

The CDR3 extends over 16 amino acids. From germline, CDR1 is MNHEY and CDR2 SVGEGT. Trimming at V came to 6 bases and at J to 4 bases, leaving 14 bases not matched to a gene. This chain uses TRBV6-2 or TRBV6-3 with TRBJ1-1; 7 bases line up with TRBD1. The sequence came from a man between 65 and 85 years old with active or convalescent COVID-19. Sample: peripheral blood. CDR3 protein: CASSQTGVVGGTEAFF. In DNA form, the CDR3 reads TGTGCCAGCAGCCAAACAGGGGTAGTTGGGGGCACTGAAGCTTTCTTT.